These 27 T cell receptor beta chains originate from one sample sequenced in a study of cytomegalovirus exposure and HLA in healthy donors. The protocol was immunoSEQ multiplex PCR, while the TCRdb copy is restricted to in-frame clones and leaves out a portion. The sample lists approximately 59,000 clones, about 91% occurring once. Sequenced: PBMCs. These receptors all come from a man aged 18 to 29 in good health and CMV-seropositive.

This chain connects TRBV5-4 to TRBJ2-7; D remains unclear. Trimming removed 1 base from V and 5 bases from J, with 10 bases in between. Germline CDR1 SGHNT, CDR2 YYREEE (reference sequence). This CDR3 has 13 residues. The CDR3 coding sequence is TGTGCCAGCAGCTTGATGAAATCGGACGAGCAGTACTTC. This codes for CASSLMKSDEQYF. Using reference TRBV5-4 and TRBJ2-7 for the parts outside the CDR3, the full variable domain is ETGVTQSPTHLIKTRGQQVTLRCSSQSGHNTVSWYQQALGQGPQFIFQYYREEENGRGNFPPRFSGLQFPNYSSELNVNALELDDSALYLCASSLMKSDEQYFGPGTRLTVT.

CDR3 DNA sequence: TGTGCCAGCAGTTACGGGGCAGACAATCAGCCCCAGCATTTT. Protein product: CASSYGADNQPQHF. V and J are TRBV6-6 and TRBJ1-5, with D possibly matching TRBD1 (5 bases). The germline V gene encodes CDR1 MNHNY and CDR2 SVGAGI (reference sequence). The V and J ends lost 2 bases and 3 bases respectively, with 8 bases between them. The CDR3 has 14 amino acids.

In this sample, this clone turned up a few times. The rearrangement joins TRBV7-9 to TRBJ2-1; D is possibly TRBD2 (6 bases). The CDR3 consists of 13 residues. Trimming took off 5 bases at V and 5 bases at J, with 10 bases between the two ends. Germline V gene lookup returns CDR1 SEHNR and CDR2 FQNEAQ (reference sequence). This CDR3 is CASSRDLDNEQFF. The CDR3 region has the DNA TGTGCCAGCAGCCGGGACTTAGACAATGAGCAGTTCTTC.

The genes are TRBV6-1 and TRBJ2-1; 8 bases are shared with TRBD2. This CDR3 comprises 14 residues. Trimming at V came to 3 bases and at J to 5 bases, leaving 3 bases not matched to a gene. CDR1 and CDR2 from the germline V gene are MNHNS and SASEGT. DNA of the CDR3: TGTGCCAGCAGTGAGGGCGGGAGGCACAATGAGCAGTTCTTC. This encodes CASSEGGRHNEQFF.

The chain carries TRBV7-9 and TRBJ1-4; the match to TRBD1 covers 8 bases. Germline trimming cut 2 bases from V and 8 bases from J; bases unmatched to any gene: 4. From germline, CDR1 is SEHNR and CDR2 FQNEAQ (reference sequence). CDR3 length: 14 residues. The CDR3 loop reads CASSLYRGEEKLFF. CDR3 nucleotide sequence: TGTGCCAGCAGCTTATACAGGGGGGAGGAAAAACTGTTTTTT.

The DNA for the CDR3 is TGTGCCAGCAGTGAACGACAGGGTGACTATGGCTACACCTTC. This sequence encodes CASSERQGDYGYTF. The genes are TRBV6-1 and TRBJ1-2; 7 nucleotides agree with TRBD1. The CDR3 spans 14 residues. Germline CDR1 reads MNHNS; CDR2 reads SASEGT. J was trimmed by 3 bases and V by 2 bases; bases with no gene match: 3.

The V and J genes are TRBV9 and TRBJ1-4; possibly TRBD1 for D (5 bases). V was trimmed by 3 bases and J by 10 bases, leaving 22 bases between them. CDR1 is SGDLS and CDR2 is YYNGEE in the germline V gene. The CDR3 spans 16 residues. Written as DNA, the CDR3 is TGTGCCAGCAGCGCCCAAGTCGGTGGGGCGATGGGAAAACTGTTTTTT. Residues: CASSAQVGGAMGKLFF.

The V and J genes are TRBV11-3 and TRBJ2-5; 7 bases line up with TRBD1. Losses at the gene ends were 2 bases for V and 2 bases for J; bases not matched to a gene: 14. The CDR3 spans 18 residues. Germline V gene data show CDR1 as SGHNT and CDR2 as YENEEA. The CDR3 is CASSLPPPDRDQQETQYF. The CDR3 DNA is TGTGCCAGCAGCTTACCCCCCCCCGACAGGGACCAACAAGAGACCCAGTACTTC. Complete variable domain (other parts from reference TRBV11-3 and TRBJ2-5): EAGVVQSPRYKIIEKKQPVAFWCNPISGHNTLYWYLQNLGQGPELLIRYENEEAVDDSQLPKDRFSAERLKGVDSTLKIQPAELGDSAVYLCASSLPPPDRDQQETQYFGPGTRLLVL.

This sequence joins TRBV5-1 and TRBJ1-2, with TRBD1 identical over 12 bases. CDR1 and CDR2 (germline): SGHRS, YFSETQ. Trimming took 0 bases from V and 2 from J; bases not matched to a gene: 8. The CDR3 spans 18 residues. This chain's CDR3 is CASSLEGTGGAVNYGYTF. The CDR3 coding sequence is TGCGCCAGCAGCTTGGAGGGGACAGGGGGCGCCGTAAACTATGGCTACACCTTC.

The chain is built from TRBV7-2 and TRBJ1-1; tentatively, D is TRBD1 (5 bases). In germline, CDR1 is SGHTA, CDR2 FQGNSA. Trimming stripped 3 bases from V and 3 bases from J, with 11 bases between. This CDR3 contains 14 residues. DNA for the CDR3: TGTGCCAGCAGCTTGAAAGGGGTGGACACTGAAGCTTTCTTT. It is translated as CASSLKGVDTEAFF.

The rearrangement joins TRBV5-1 to TRBJ1-4; unclear D gene. The CDR3 is 17 residues long. Germline V lookup: CDR1 SGHRS, CDR2 YFSETQ. The ends were cut back, 4 bases at V and 0 bases at J, with 16 bases in the middle. The CDR3 is CASSQGGRLATNEKLFF. The CDR3 DNA reads TGCGCCAGCAGCCAAGGAGGCCGACTTGCAACTAATGAAAAACTGTTTTTT.

V is TRBV10-2 and J is TRBJ1-5, with D tentatively TRBD1 (5 bases). V lost 8 bases, J lost 1 base, and 9 bases lay in between. Germline assignment: CDR1 WSHSY and CDR2 SAAADI. The CDR3 is made up of 13 amino acids. CDR3 region: CASGGGSNQPQHF. The DNA for the CDR3 is TGCGCCAGCGGGGGAGGGAGCAATCAGCCCCAGCATTTT.

The chain links TRBV11-2 to TRBJ1-1; D might be TRBD1 (6 bases). The CDR3 is 12 amino acids. CDR1 SGHAT and CDR2 FQNNGV come from the germline V gene. Between the trimmed V and J ends, which lost 1 base and 6 bases, there was a span of 6 bases. The CDR3 sequence is CASSLGQAEAFF. The DNA of the CDR3 is TGTGCCAGCAGCTTAGGACAGGCTGAAGCTTTCTTT.

The chain uses TRBV29-1 and TRBJ2-3; D gene uncertain. The CDR3 runs 13 residues. Trimming took 1 base from V and 3 from J, leaving 8 bases between them. Germline CDR1 SQVTM, CDR2 ANQGSEA. The CDR3 region has the DNA TGCAGCGTTGAAGGGCCCCCGACAGATACGCAGTATTTT. This translates into CSVEGPPTDTQYF.

The gene calls are TRBV18 and TRBJ2-7; tentative D call: TRBD1 (7 bases). Looked up from germline, CDR1 is KGHSH and CDR2 is LQKENI. This CDR3 comprises 13 residues. V lost 5 bases and J lost 8, with 16 bases in between. The chain's CDR3 is CASSAGQQAQQYF. CDR3 nucleotide sequence: TGTGCCAGCTCAGCGGGACAGCAAGCACAGCAGTACTTC. The whole variable domain, remainder taken from reference TRBV18 and TRBJ2-7, is NAGVMQNPRHLVRRRGQEARLRCSPMKGHSHVYWYRQLPEEGLKFMVYLQKENIIDESGMPKERFSAEFPKEGPSILRIQQVVRGDSAAYFCASSAGQQAQQYFGPGTRLTVT.

The rearrangement links TRBV27 to TRBJ2-4; TRBD2 might be the D (5 bases). Germline CDR1 is MNHEY and CDR2 is SMNVEV (reference sequence). Trimming cost V 8 bases and J 0 bases, with 8 bases left between them. The CDR3 has 13 residues. The CDR3 coding sequence is TGTGCCAGCGGGGAGCCAGCCAAAAACATTCAGTACTTC. Amino acid sequence: CASGEPAKNIQYF.

The J gene is TRBJ2-2, the V gene TRBV15; D perhaps matches TRBD2 (6 bases). CDR1 is LNHNV and CDR2 is YYDKDF in the germline V gene (reference sequence). V was pared by 6 bases and J by 4 bases, with 18 bases between. The CDR3 has 16 amino acids. The CDR3 region is CATSRLGSGSTGELFF. The CDR3 DNA reads as TGTGCCACCAGTCGCCTGGGTAGCGGAAGCACCGGGGAGCTGTTTTTT.

The rearrangement joins TRBV4-1 to TRBJ2-2; unclear D gene. V lost 1 base and J 0 bases, leaving 3 bases between the germline ends. The CDR3 length is 14 residues. The germline V gene has CDR1 MGHRA and CDR2 YSYEKL. As DNA, the CDR3 is TGCGCCAGCAGCCAAGCAGCGAACACCGGGGAGCTGTTTTTT. This encodes CASSQAANTGELFF.

V gene TRBV6-5 combines with J gene TRBJ1-1; D uncertain. The length of the CDR3 is 16 residues. Germline loops: CDR1 MNHEY, CDR2 SVGAGI. V was clipped by 1 base and J by 5 bases, with 17 bases between them. The CDR3 sequence: CASSYWTPARETEAFF. The CDR3 nucleotides read TGTGCCAGCAGTTACTGGACCCCCGCGAGGGAAACTGAAGCTTTCTTT.

The V call is TRBV6-1, the J call TRBJ2-1; TRBD2 agrees at 10 bases. The V gene's germline CDR1 is MNHNS and CDR2 SASEGT. CDR3 length: 20 residues. Trimming cost V 3 bases and J 0 bases; bases outside gene matches: 14. For the CDR3, the DNA is TGTGCCAGCAGTGACAGCGACGGCGCTAGCGGGAGCGGCTCCTACAATGAGCAGTTCTTC. Residues: CASSDSDGASGSGSYNEQFF.

The J gene is TRBJ2-5, the V gene TRBV11-3; D possibly corresponds to TRBD2 (7 bases). This CDR3 is 16 amino acids long. Trimming stripped 5 bases from V and 2 bases from J, with 18 bases between. The germline gives CDR1 SGHNT, CDR2 YENEEA. CDR3 DNA: TGTGCCAGCAGCGCCACTGGCGGGGGCCAGCAAGAGACCCAGTACTTC. It is translated as CASSATGGGQQETQYF. Supplemented by reference TRBV11-3 and TRBJ2-5, the full variable domain reads EAGVVQSPRYKIIEKKQPVAFWCNPISGHNTLYWYLQNLGQGPELLIRYENEEAVDDSQLPKDRFSAERLKGVDSTLKIQPAELGDSAVYLCASSATGGGQQETQYFGPGTRLLVL.

V usage is TRBV18 and J usage is TRBJ1-4, with TRBD1 as a possible D gene (5 bases). The CDR3 runs to 13 residues. CDR1 is KGHSH and CDR2 is LQKENI in the germline V gene. Trimming took off 2 bases at V and 5 bases at J, with 6 bases between the two ends. The CDR3 region is CASSPKGNEKLFF. CDR3 coding DNA: TGTGCCAGCTCACCAAAGGGGAATGAAAAACTGTTTTTT.

This sequence joins TRBV15 and TRBJ1-2; weak D call: TRBD1 (6 bases). With 3 bases removed from V and 2 bases from J, the gap between germline ends came to 10 bases. CDR3 length: 14 amino acids. CDR1 is LNHNV, CDR2 YYDKDF, per germline (reference sequence). The CDR3 DNA is TGTGCCACCAGCAGGGACAGCCTGAACTATGGCTACACCTTC. It translates to CATSRDSLNYGYTF.

The chain employs TRBV19 and TRBJ1-5, with TRBD1 matching 12 bases. The trim removed 4 bases at V and 6 bases at J, leaving 7 bases unmatched. Germline V gene data show CDR1 as LNHDA and CDR2 as SQIVND (reference sequence). The CDR3 totals 16 residues. CDR3 bases: TGTGCCAGTAGTACCACCGGGACAGGGGGCAGTCAGCCCCAGCATTTT. Protein: CASSTTGTGGSQPQHF.

This clone was recorded only once. V and J are TRBV14 and TRBJ2-7; the D gene is possibly TRBD2 (5 bases). The CDR3 extends over 14 amino acids. Germline CDR1 and CDR2: SGHDN and FVKESK. V lost 1 base to trimming and J lost 0 bases, with 7 bases between them. The CDR3 region is CASSQVGDSYEQYF. CDR3 nucleotides: TGTGCCAGCAGCCAAGTCGGGGACTCCTACGAGCAGTACTTC.

V gene TRBV2 combines with J gene TRBJ2-1; TRBD2 aligns across 9 bases. This CDR3 has 15 residues. CDR1 SNHLY and CDR2 FYNNEI come from the germline V gene. Trimming removed 6 bases from V and 0 bases from J; junction bases left unmatched: 3. CDR3 nucleotides: TGTGCCAGCAGGATTAGCGGGAGCTCCTACAATGAGCAGTTCTTC. This translates into CASRISGSSYNEQFF. The whole variable domain, filled in from reference TRBV2 and TRBJ2-1, reads EPEVTQTPSHQVTQMGQEVILRCVPISNHLYFYWYRQILGQKVEFLVSFYNNEISEKSEIFDDQFSVERPDGSNFTLKIRSTKLEDSAMYFCASRISGSSYNEQFFGPGTRLTVL.

The DNA of the CDR3 is TGTGCCGCTGGCCTCCTTGCAGGGTATGGCTACACCTTC. It codes for CAAGLLAGYGYTF. This rearrangement joins TRBV30 to TRBJ1-2; tentative D call: TRBD1 (5 bases). Germline values: CDR1 GTSNPN, CDR2 SVGIG (reference sequence). Trimming pared 8 bases from V and 5 bases from J, leaving 18 bases between. The CDR3 covers 13 residues.